This T cell receptor beta chain is from a study of OX40 agonist ivuxolimab in advanced cancers. Overall study context: Ivuxolimab is a fully human IgG2 antibody that activates OX40 (CD134). Under the entry rules, prior anti-PD-1, anti-PD-L1 or anti-CTLA-4 therapy was allowed, and 40% had some.

Details on this clone: The antigen is not known.

This CDR3 region has 14 residues. Germline values: CDR1 SQVTM, CDR2 ANQGSEA. The junction had 6 bases not matched to a gene; V was cut back by 3 bases and J by 4 bases. Study findings and constraints: Researchers report that CD8+ T cells had, on average, more expanded clones than CD4+. Low clonal expansion, among the lowest seen, marked partial responders at 0.1-3.0 mg/kg.

Libraries were prepared by immunoSEQ multiplex PCR; TCRdb keeps only in-frame clonotypes and omits some of them. The sample holds roughly 13,000 clones, more than 75% seen once. This chain connects TRBV29-1 to TRBJ2-5; the match to TRBD1 covers 9 bases. The source of this sequence is an adult with an advanced solid tumor such as melanoma, head and neck, liver or kidney cancer. This material consisted of CD4+ or CD8+ T cells sorted from blood, taken in a trial of the OX40 agonist ivuxolimab. The CDR3 DNA is TGCAGCGTTGAGGGACAGGGTTACGCAGAGACCCAGTACTTC. Protein: CSVEGQGYAETQYF.